Given below is one T cell receptor (beta chain) in context. Its antigen is currently unknown. The data were obtained in a study of T cell repertoires and HLA-DP antigens. This table comes from immunoSEQ multiplex PCR, and its TCRdb copy is limited to in-frame clones, with some not included. Counted here are about 73,000 clones, around 77% occurring once; the ten biggest clones make up about 1.6%. The CDR3 loop spans 17 amino acids. The germline gives CDR1 SGHAT, CDR2 FQNNGV. The J segment lost 3 bases and the V segment lost 2 bases, leaving 9 bases of the junction unmatched. This TCR was recovered from a man in his sixties in good health and CMV-seronegative. This chain joins TRBV11-2 and TRBJ2-3; 9 nucleotides match TRBD1. The material sequenced was CD4+ T cells from PBMCs. CDR3 DNA: TGTGCCAGCAGCTTAAGAATCTTCGACAGGGGGACAGATACGCAGTATTTT. Translated, it gives CASSLRIFDRGTDTQYF.